Each of the 23 T cell receptor beta chains below was sequenced from the same sample in a study of CD4 T cells in relation to SARS-CoV-2 and coronaviruses. No antigens are known for them. CD4+ T cells from unexposed donors were obtained before the COVID-19 pandemic (2011-2018). After about 10 days of culture, CD4+ T cells were isolated. TCRdb's copy holds only in-frame clones and misses some; the assay was immunoSEQ multiplex PCR. The table shows 15,000 to 25,000 clones, with 70% to 85% occurring only once. The sample consisted of CD4+ T cells from PBMCs, cultured in vitro. These receptors were collected from a human donor in good health.

The chain combines TRBV19 with TRBJ1-5; D is perhaps TRBD1 (5 bases). Germline lookup yields CDR1 LNHDA and CDR2 SQIVND (reference sequence). The CDR3 has 15 residues. V dropped 5 bases and J dropped 1 base, with 12 bases sitting between them. CDR3 sequence reads: CASSAPRGSNQPQHF. The CDR3 coding sequence is TGTGCCAGTAGTGCCCCTCGGGGCAGCAATCAGCCCCAGCATTTT.

This clone was observed a few times. This chain joins TRBV2 and TRBJ1-5; D possibly corresponds to TRBD1 (6 bases). V was cut by 5 bases and J by 4 bases, with 9 bases left in between. CDR3 size: 13 residues. From germline, CDR1 is SNHLY and CDR2 FYNNEI. CDR3 protein: CASSSQGNQPQHF. CDR3 nucleotides: TGTGCCAGCAGTTCTCAGGGGAATCAGCCCCAGCATTTT.

The chain recombines TRBV5-8 with TRBJ2-5; a weak D match, TRBD1 (5 bases). Between the trimmed V and J ends, which lost 2 bases and 0 bases, there was a span of 17 bases. Germline values: CDR1 SGHTS, CDR2 YDEGEE. The CDR3 sequence is 17 residues long. CDR3 DNA: TGTGCCAGCAGCTTTTTTAGGGGCAGATCGTACCAAGAGACCCAGTACTTC. This encodes CASSFFRGRSYQETQYF.

This clone has a handful of counts. The chain recombines TRBV18 with TRBJ2-7; 8 nucleotides match TRBD2. The ends lost 6 bases at V and 2 bases at J; junction bases unmatched: 9. The CDR3 is made up of 15 amino acids. Germline V gene data show CDR1 as KGHSH and CDR2 as LQKENI. The CDR3 DNA sequence: TGTGCCAGCTCTCGGGGGGGGCAGGGGACCTACGAGCAGTACTTC. Translated: CASSRGGQGTYEQYF.

This clone showed up just once. The chain is built from TRBV5-1 and TRBJ2-3; 15 bases align to TRBD2. Trimming cost V 7 bases and J 4 bases; bases outside gene matches: 10. Germline values: CDR1 SGHRS, CDR2 YFSETQ. The CDR3 has 17 residues. In nucleotides, the CDR3 is TGCGCCAGCCTTCCGGGACTAGCGGGAGGTATCGCAGATACGCAGTATTTT. Amino acids: CASLPGLAGGIADTQYF.

The V gene is TRBV10-3, the J gene TRBJ2-5; the match to TRBD2 covers 8 bases. Losses at the gene ends were 2 bases for V and 4 bases for J; bases not matched to a gene: 18. Per the germline V gene, CDR1 is ENHRY and CDR2 is SYGVKD. The CDR3 totals 19 residues. As DNA, the CDR3 is TGTGCCATCAGTGAGCCGACCTGGAGCGGGAGTGAGTTGAGAGAGACCCAGTACTTC. Protein product: CAISEPTWSGSELRETQYF.

The rearrangement joins TRBV28 to TRBJ1-4; D possibly corresponds to TRBD1 (5 bases). CDR1 MDHEN and CDR2 SYDVKM come from the germline V gene. The CDR3 runs 16 residues. V shed 4 bases and J shed 10 bases, with 22 bases lying between them. CDR3 in amino acids: CASSSTWGPGRAKLFF. The CDR3 region has the DNA TGTGCCAGCAGTTCGACCTGGGGACCGGGTCGGGCAAAACTGTTTTTT.

V usage is TRBV6-5 and J usage is TRBJ1-1; TRBD1 might be the D (6 bases). V gave up 7 bases and J gave up 6 bases, with 18 bases separating them. The length of the CDR3 is 14 residues. Germline CDR1 and CDR2: MNHEY and SVGAGI. CDR3 in DNA: TGTGCCAGCACCAAGGGGGGGGTTAAGGCTGAAGCTTTCTTT. Amino acids: CASTKGGVKAEAFF.

This clone was found once. The chain is built from TRBV7-2 and TRBJ1-2; D might be TRBD1 (5 bases). Trimming took off 4 bases at V and 2 bases at J, with 11 bases between the two ends. The germline gives CDR1 SGHTA, CDR2 FQGNSA. This CDR3 is 14 amino acids long. The CDR3 is CASSSPRDNYGYTF. The CDR3 nucleotides are TGTGCCAGCAGCTCCCCCAGGGACAACTATGGCTACACCTTC.

The chain recombines TRBV3-1 (or the pseudogene TRBV3-2) with TRBJ1-1; perhaps TRBD1 as D (5 bases). Germline assignment: CDR1 LGHDT and CDR2 YNNKEL (reference sequence). The CDR3 runs 14 residues. V lost 0 bases to trimming and J lost 5 bases, with 10 bases between them. CDR3 in amino acids: CASSQDYPGTEAFF. As DNA, the CDR3 is TGTGCCAGCAGCCAAGATTATCCAGGGACTGAAGCTTTCTTT.

The rearrangement uses TRBV11-2 and TRBJ2-3, with 9 nucleotides matching TRBD1. Germline CDR1 SGHAT, CDR2 FQNNGV. The CDR3 runs 16 residues. Germline trimming cut 1 base from V and 3 bases from J; bases unmatched to any gene: 5. CDR3 sequence: CASSLVTGQGTDTQYF. CDR3 DNA: TGTGCCAGCAGCTTAGTAACGGGACAGGGTACAGATACGCAGTATTTT.

CDR3 DNA sequence: TGTGCCAGTAGTGAACCCGGGACTACTTCCTACGAGCAGTACTTC. As protein: CASSEPGTTSYEQYF. The chain couples TRBV19 to TRBJ2-7; 7 bases agree with TRBD2. Unmatched junction bases numbered 8, after V lost 5 bases and J lost 1 base. The V gene's germline CDR1 is LNHDA and CDR2 SQIVND (reference sequence). The CDR3 runs to 15 residues.

The genes are TRBV5-1 and TRBJ1-2; D not resolved. CDR1 is SGHRS, CDR2 YFSETQ, per germline. V was cut by 2 bases and J by 0 bases, with 11 bases left in between. This CDR3 region has 15 residues. CDR3 DNA: TGCGCCAGCAGCTTTGTGGGAGAGGCTAACTATGGCTACACCTTC. Residues: CASSFVGEANYGYTF.

This clone has only one observation. The chain uses TRBV5-4 and TRBJ2-3; D is possibly TRBD1 (5 bases). This CDR3 spans 14 amino acids. Germline V CDR1 and CDR2: SGHNT, YYREEE (reference sequence). The V and J ends lost 3 bases and 4 bases respectively, with 12 bases between them. CDR3: CASSSEWGPDTQYF. The CDR3 region has the DNA TGTGCCAGCAGCTCCGAGTGGGGCCCAGATACGCAGTATTTT.

The chain combines TRBV6-5 with TRBJ1-2; 12 bases are a match to TRBD1. This CDR3 contains 15 residues. Germline V gives CDR1 MNHEY, CDR2 SVGAGI. The ends lost 8 bases at V and 4 bases at J; junction bases unmatched: 8. CDR3 sequence: CASEGQGAVSYGYTF. CDR3 DNA sequence: TGTGCCAGCGAGGGACAGGGGGCGGTGAGCTATGGCTACACCTTC.

The rearrangement joins TRBV6-2 or TRBV6-3 to TRBJ1-4, with D perhaps TRBD1 (5 bases). Germline V gives CDR1 MNHEY, CDR2 SVGEGT. V was cut by 5 bases and J by 7 bases, with 14 bases left in between. This CDR3 contains 14 residues. CDR3 sequence (DNA): TGTGCCAGCAGTCCGGGGACTATCATTGAAAAACTGTTTTTT. Its translation is CASSPGTIIEKLFF.

V usage is TRBV27 and J usage is TRBJ2-5; 13 positions agree with TRBD2. Germline lookup yields CDR1 MNHEY and CDR2 SMNVEV (reference sequence). This CDR3 comprises 19 residues. Trimming cost V 0 bases and J 5 bases; bases outside gene matches: 12. CDR3 in DNA: TGTGCCAGCAGTTTATCGGGGACTAGCGGGATCCGCCTGGGGGAGACCCAGTACTTC. Protein: CASSLSGTSGIRLGETQYF.

This clone has only a few counts. This chain links TRBV27 with TRBJ1-2; D is possibly TRBD1 (5 bases). The V end was cut by 5 bases, the J end by 8 bases, with 18 bases between. The CDR3 is 14 amino acids. CDR1 and CDR2 from the germline V gene are MNHEY and SMNVEV (reference sequence). The CDR3 is CASSPNRLVGGYTF. The CDR3 nucleotides read TGTGCCAGCAGTCCCAACAGGCTGGTTGGAGGCTACACCTTC.

DNA of the CDR3: TGTGCCTGGAGTGTTCTACCCGGAGCTTTCTTT. This translates into CAWSVLPGAFF. The chain uses TRBV30 and TRBJ1-1; unclear D gene. Germline-derived CDR1 and CDR2 are GTSNPN and SVGIG (reference sequence). The CDR3 has 11 amino acids. The V gene lost 0 bases and the J gene lost 10 bases, with 9 bases spanning the gap.

This clone was detected a few times. The rearrangement joins TRBV9 to TRBJ2-7; 12 bases align to TRBD2. This CDR3 has 13 amino acids. V shed 2 bases and J 7 bases; nucleotides not matched to a gene: 1. Per the germline V gene, CDR1 is SGDLS and CDR2 is YYNGEE. The CDR3 loop is CASSVGTSGEQYF. The CDR3 DNA follows: TGTGCCAGCAGCGTTGGGACTAGCGGGGAGCAGTACTTC.

The genes are TRBV6-6 and TRBJ1-6; weak D call: TRBD1 (5 bases). CDR3 size: 15 residues. V lost 6 bases and J 5 bases, leaving 14 bases between the germline ends. Germline V lookup: CDR1 MNHNY, CDR2 SVGAGI (reference sequence). This CDR3 reads CASRIRGQDNSPLHF. The CDR3 DNA sequence: TGTGCCAGCAGGATACGGGGCCAAGATAATTCACCCCTCCACTTT.

This clone was seen a single time. The V call is TRBV24-1, the J call TRBJ2-5, with D unclear. Germline CDR1 is KGHDR and CDR2 is SFDVKD. V lost 5 bases and J lost 0, with 3 bases in between. The CDR3 length is 12 residues. In nucleotides, the CDR3 is TGTGCCACCAGTGGCGACCAAGAGACCCAGTACTTC. Amino acid sequence: CATSGDQETQYF.

V usage is TRBV6-2 or TRBV6-3 and J usage is TRBJ1-5; D not certain. Germline V gene data show CDR1 as MNHEY and CDR2 as SVGEGT. The CDR3 has 14 residues. Trimming removed 6 bases from V and 0 bases from J, with 9 bases in between. The DNA of the CDR3 is TGTGCCAGCAGCCTGATTAATAGCAATCAGCCCCAGCATTTT. Translated: CASSLINSNQPQHF.